Listed below are T cell receptor beta chains from one sample, sequenced in a study of CD8+ T cells in alopecia areata. TCRdb keeps only in-frame clones here, not all; method: immunoSEQ multiplex PCR. Of about 150,000 clones in the sample, around 62% were seen once. The sequenced sample consisted of CD8+ T cells sorted from blood. The receptor source for this set is a human donor in good health. The CDR3 runs from the conserved cysteine through the conserved F or W. The D gene is left open where the match is weak. The listing skips clone size in some rows; elsewhere it reads once, few, many or a size class.

size: NA
V: TRBV5-1
D: NA
J: TRBJ2-5
CDR3: CASSQYTAGQETQYF
DNA: TGCGCCAGCAGCCAGTACACAGCCGGACAAGAGACCCAGTACTTC

size: NA
V: TRBV13
D: NA
J: TRBJ2-7
CDR3: CASSIGLPAEQYF
DNA: TGTGCCAGCAGCATTGGACTACCCGCGGAGCAGTACTTC

size: NA
V: TRBV7-2
D: NA
J: TRBJ1-1
CDR3: CASSYGAWTF
DNA: TGTGCCAGCAGCTACGGGGCGTGGACCTTT

size: NA
V: TRBV2
D: NA
J: TRBJ1-1
CDR3: CASSEAGQNTEAFF
DNA: TGTGCCAGCAGTGAAGCCGGACAGAACACTGAAGCTTTCTTT

size: NA
V: TRBV5-1
D: NA
J: TRBJ1-1
CDR3: CASSLWQNTEAFF
DNA: TGCGCCAGCAGCTTGTGGCAGAACACTGAAGCTTTCTTT

size: NA
V: TRBV2
D: NA
J: TRBJ2-3
CDR3: CASPLSTDTQYF
DNA: TGTGCCAGCCCACTCTCCACAGATACGCAGTATTTT

size: NA
V: TRBV25-1
D: TRBD2
J: TRBJ2-7
CDR3: CASSSSDSSGRRQQYF
DNA: TGTGCCAGCAGCTCGTCCGATAGTAGCGGGAGAAGGCAGCAGTACTTC

size: NA
V: TRBV7-9
D: NA
J: TRBJ1-5
CDR3: CASSVQGPNQPQHF
DNA: TGTGCCAGCAGCGTACAGGGTCCCAATCAGCCCCAGCATTTT

size: few
V: TRBV5-4
D: TRBD2
J: TRBJ2-5
CDR3: CASSGSGSRQETQYF
DNA: TGTGCCAGCAGCGGTAGCGGGAGCCGCCAAGAGACCCAGTACTTC

size: NA
V: TRBV5-1
D: NA
J: TRBJ2-7
CDR3: CASSLASSSSYEQYF
DNA: TGCGCCAGCAGCTTGGCTTCGTCAAGCTCCTACGAGCAGTACTTC

size: NA
V: TRBV4-1
D: TRBD2
J: TRBJ2-1
CDR3: CASSQDAGVVYNEQFF
DNA: TGCGCCAGCAGCCAAGATGCGGGAGTTGTATACAATGAGCAGTTCTTC

size: NA
V: TRBV25-1
D: NA
J: TRBJ1-2
CDR3: CASSDEWPRNGYTF
DNA: TGTGCCAGCAGTGACGAGTGGCCGAGAAATGGCTACACCTTC

size: NA
V: TRBV27
D: TRBD2
J: TRBJ2-5
CDR3: CASSTTGTMVVTQYF
DNA: TGTGCCAGCAGTACGACCGGGACTATGGTCGTGACCCAGTACTTC

size: NA
V: TRBV4-1
D: NA
J: TRBJ2-7
CDR3: CASSQVGDEQYF
DNA: TGCGCCAGCAGCCAAGTAGGGGACGAGCAGTACTTC

size: few
V: TRBV7-9
D: NA
J: TRBJ1-5
CDR3: CASSLVGRQPQHF
DNA: TGTGCCAGCAGCTTAGTCGGCCGGCAGCCCCAGCATTTT

size: few
V: TRBV7-9
D: TRBD1
J: TRBJ2-1
CDR3: CASGTGTNEGQFF
DNA: TGTGCCAGCGGGACAGGAACCAATGAGGGGCAGTTCTTC

size: NA
V: TRBV27
D: NA
J: TRBJ2-1
CDR3: CASSSYASNEQFF
DNA: TGTGCCAGCAGTTCCTACGCATCAAATGAGCAGTTCTTC

size: NA
V: TRBV29-1
D: NA
J: TRBJ2-3
CDR3: CSAVGLKTQGRTDTQYF
DNA: TGCAGCGCTGTCGGCCTTAAAACACAGGGCCGCACAGATACGCAGTATTTT

size: NA
V: TRBV27
D: NA
J: TRBJ2-3
CDR3: CASGTWGDTQYF
DNA: TGTGCCAGCGGAACCTGGGGGGATACGCAGTATTTT

size: NA
V: TRBV6-6
D: NA
J: TRBJ2-2
CDR3: CASSYAPTTGELFF
DNA: TGTGCCAGCAGTTACGCCCCTACCACCGGGGAGCTGTTTTTT

size: NA
V: TRBV6-5
D: NA
J: TRBJ1-1
CDR3: CASTPIRERGTEAFF
DNA: TGTGCCAGCACTCCAATCAGGGAACGGGGCACTGAAGCTTTCTTT

size: NA
V: TRBV6-5
D: TRBD1
J: TRBJ2-5
CDR3: CASSRQGASQETQYF
DNA: TGTGCCAGCAGCAGACAGGGGGCGAGCCAAGAGACCCAGTACTTC

size: once
V: TRBV27
D: TRBD1
J: TRBJ2-7
CDR3: CASRRPGTGTYEQYF
DNA: TGTGCCAGCAGGCGCCCCGGGACAGGGACCTACGAGCAGTACTTC

size: NA
V: TRBV5-1
D: NA
J: TRBJ2-5
CDR3: CASSPTDGKETQYF
DNA: TGCGCCAGCAGCCCGACGGACGGGAAGGAGACCCAGTACTTC

size: few
V: TRBV5-1
D: NA
J: TRBJ2-7
CDR3: CASSPDVEGGSYEQYF
DNA: TGCGCCAGCAGCCCTGACGTTGAGGGCGGTTCCTACGAGCAGTACTTC

size: once
V: TRBV5-1
D: NA
J: TRBJ2-3
CDR3: CASSFRRRGTDTQYF
DNA: TGCGCCAGCAGCTTTCGGCGAAGAGGGACAGATACGCAGTATTTT

size: NA
V: TRBV25-1
D: NA
J: TRBJ1-1
CDR3: CASSEGGAAEAFF
DNA: TGTGCCAGCAGTGAAGGAGGGGCCGCTGAAGCTTTCTTT

size: NA
V: TRBV29-1
D: TRBD2
J: TRBJ2-1
CDR3: CSVEVREVNEQFF
DNA: TGCAGCGTTGAAGTGCGGGAGGTCAATGAGCAGTTCTTC

size: once
V: TRBV27
D: TRBD2
J: TRBJ2-7
CDR3: CASSTTSGRYEQYF
DNA: TGTGCCAGCAGTACGACTAGCGGTCGCTACGAGCAGTACTTC

size: NA
V: TRBV5-6
D: TRBD2
J: TRBJ2-1
CDR3: CASSLAQASGRWYNEQFF
DNA: TGTGCCAGCAGCTTGGCCCAAGCTAGCGGGAGGTGGTACAATGAGCAGTTCTTC

size: NA
V: TRBV27
D: NA
J: TRBJ1-5
CDR3: CASSLSHRGQPQHF
DNA: TGTGCCAGCAGTTTATCTCATCGCGGTCAGCCCCAGCATTTT

size: NA
V: TRBV29-1
D: NA
J: TRBJ2-2
CDR3: CSVMRGTGELFF
DNA: TGCAGCGTTATGAGGGGCACCGGGGAGCTGTTTTTT

size: NA
V: TRBV7-9
D: TRBD2
J: TRBJ2-1
CDR3: CASSSRTSGDNEQFF
DNA: TGTGCCAGCAGCTCCAGGACTAGCGGGGACAATGAGCAGTTCTTC

size: NA
V: TRBV2
D: TRBD1
J: TRBJ2-4
CDR3: CASTFPQGQLNIQYF
DNA: TGTGCCAGCACTTTTCCACAGGGACAGCTAAACATTCAGTACTTC

size: NA
V: TRBV28
D: TRBD2
J: TRBJ2-3
CDR3: CASSLGAGAEDTQYF
DNA: TGTGCCAGCAGTTTAGGAGCGGGAGCGGAAGATACGCAGTATTTT

size: NA
V: TRBV29-1
D: NA
J: TRBJ2-1
CDR3: CSADPGYNEQFF
DNA: TGCAGCGCAGACCCTGGGTACAATGAGCAGTTCTTC

size: NA
V: TRBV9
D: NA
J: TRBJ2-3
CDR3: CASSGPGPLSTDTQYF
DNA: TGTGCCAGCAGCGGGCCGGGACCCCTTAGCACAGATACGCAGTATTTT

size: NA
V: TRBV29-1
D: TRBD2
J: TRBJ2-1
CDR3: CSVEDDAGGRIWDEQFF
DNA: TGCAGCGTTGAAGATGATGCGGGAGGTCGTATATGGGATGAGCAGTTCTTC

size: NA
V: TRBV4-1
D: NA
J: TRBJ2-2
CDR3: CASSQGPHLTGELFF
DNA: TGCGCCAGCAGCCAAGGTCCACACCTCACCGGGGAGCTGTTTTTT

size: NA
V: TRBV4-2
D: NA
J: TRBJ2-7
CDR3: CASSPDYGVGEQYF
DNA: TGTGCCAGCAGCCCAGACTATGGGGTTGGCGAGCAGTACTTC

size: NA
V: TRBV15
D: NA
J: TRBJ2-2
CDR3: CATSRGLNTGELFF
DNA: TGTGCCACCTCCCGGGGCTTGAACACCGGGGAGCTGTTTTTT

size: NA
V: TRBV28
D: TRBD1
J: TRBJ2-6
CDR3: CASSWDRSSGANVLTF
DNA: TGTGCCAGCAGTTGGGACAGGAGCTCTGGGGCCAACGTCCTGACTTTC

size: NA
V: TRBV25-1
D: NA
J: TRBJ2-7
CDR3: CASSEREGYSYEQYF
DNA: TGTGCCAGCAGTGAACGAGAAGGTTACTCCTACGAGCAGTACTTC

size: NA
V: TRBV29-1
D: TRBD2
J: TRBJ2-5
CDR3: CSAWTSGRIKTQYF
DNA: TGCAGCGCCTGGACTAGCGGGAGGATAAAGACCCAGTACTTC

size: NA
V: TRBV27
D: NA
J: TRBJ2-5
CDR3: CASRLWSREETQYF
DNA: TGTGCCAGCAGACTTTGGTCCAGGGAAGAGACCCAGTACTTC

size: NA
V: TRBV7-9
D: TRBD1
J: TRBJ2-5
CDR3: CASSSGTGVETQYF
DNA: TGTGCCAGCAGCTCAGGGACAGGGGTGGAGACCCAGTACTTC

size: NA
V: TRBV29-1
D: NA
J: TRBJ2-3
CDR3: CSVEVVTSTDTQYF
DNA: TGCAGCGTTGAGGTGGTAACTAGCACAGATACGCAGTATTTT

size: once
V: TRBV28
D: NA
J: TRBJ1-5
CDR3: CASSLLPADQPQHF
DNA: TGTGCCAGCAGCTTACTCCCGGCCGACCAGCCCCAGCATTTT

size: once
V: TRBV5-4
D: NA
J: TRBJ2-2
CDR3: CASSSPGTKSGELFF
DNA: TGTGCCAGCAGTAGTCCGGGGACCAAATCCGGGGAGCTGTTTTTT

size: NA
V: TRBV11-2
D: TRBD2
J: TRBJ2-7
CDR3: CASTSGRAEYEQYF
DNA: TGTGCCAGCACAAGCGGGAGGGCCGAGTACGAGCAGTACTTC

size: NA
V: TRBV7-9
D: NA
J: TRBJ1-2
CDR3: CASSLQGDYGYTF
DNA: TGTGCCAGCAGCTTGCAGGGTGACTATGGCTACACCTTC